This passage covers 17 T cell receptor beta chains from one sample sequenced in a study of T cell repertoires in cytomegalovirus infection. MiXCR, run by TCRdb on the reads, gives a single entry per CDR3 protein. The sample holds about 83,000 distinct CDR3 sequences, under 30% seen once. Antigens for these TCRs are unknown. Source: CD8+ T cells from cultured PBMCs, taken from culture after CMV antigen stimulation. The receptors were gathered from a human donor in good health (CMV status not recorded). Some clones in this sample may be carry-over from other donors' samples.

Worth noting for this clonotype: One end of the junction fails to match germline, which may point to a read error. The chain is built from TRBV4-3 and TRBJ2-3; tentative D call: TRBD2 (7 bases). The CDR3 length is 15 residues. Germline lookup yields CDR1 LGHNA and CDR2 YSLEER. In DNA form, the CDR3 reads TGCACCAGCAGCCACACGGGCGGGGGCGGGGATACGCAGTATTTT. Its protein product is CTSSHTGGGGDTQYF.

This clonotype was picked up a small number of times. The J gene is TRBJ2-5, the V gene TRBV7-3; tentative D call: TRBD2 (6 bases). CDR3 size: 15 residues. V lost 2 bases to trimming and J lost 1 base, with 11 bases between them. Germline CDR1 reads SGHTA; CDR2 reads FQGTGA. The CDR3 region is CASSLGGTSQETQYF. The CDR3 DNA is TGTGCCAGCAGCTTAGGTGGGACTTCCCAAGAGACCCAGTACTTC.

The V call is TRBV25-1, the J call TRBJ1-6; D unclear. CDR1 is MGHDK, CDR2 SYGVNS, per germline. The CDR3 length is 16 residues. Trimming took 3 bases from V and 8 from J, leaving 17 bases between them. Here the CDR3 reads CASSDPIWEVDSPLHF. The CDR3 DNA reads as TGTGCCAGCAGTGATCCGATTTGGGAGGTTGATTCACCCCTCCACTTT.

The J gene is TRBJ1-5, the V gene TRBV5-1; possible D gene TRBD1, 5 bases. Trimming shortened V by 0 bases and J by 7 bases, and 11 bases separated the two germline ends. This CDR3 spans 14 amino acids. The germline CDR1 and CDR2 sequences are SGHRS and YFSETQ. For the CDR3, the DNA is TGCGCCAGCAGCTTGGCTCAGGGAGAACAGCCCCAGCATTTT. Amino acids: CASSLAQGEQPQHF. Together with reference TRBV5-1 and TRBJ1-5, the CDR3 gives the full variable domain: KAGVTQTPRYLIKTRGQQVTLSCSPISGHRSVSWYQQTPGQGLQFLFEYFSETQRNKGNFPGRFSGRQFSNSRSEMNVSTLELGDSALYLCASSLAQGEQPQHFGDGTRLSIL.

At least ten counts were recorded for this clonotype. V usage is TRBV7-9 and J usage is TRBJ2-5; D remains unclear. CDR1 SEHNR and CDR2 FQNEAQ come from the germline V gene (reference sequence). The length of the CDR3 is 13 residues. The germline V and J ends were trimmed by 0 bases and 1 base, with 3 bases remaining between them. The CDR3 DNA is TGTGCCAGCAGCTTAGCCTCCCAAGAGACCCAGTACTTC. It is translated as CASSLASQETQYF.

This clonotype was observed a few times. The chain links TRBV4-3 to TRBJ2-1; TRBD2 aligns across 9 bases. V was pared by 1 base and J by 6 bases, with 4 bases of the junction left unmatched. Germline loops: CDR1 LGHNA, CDR2 YSLEER. The CDR3 runs 15 residues. Here the CDR3 DNA reads TGCGCCAGCAGCCAAGCTAGCGGGATGGTCAATGAGCAGTTCTTC. The encoded protein is CASSQASGMVNEQFF.

This clonotype occurred a few times. The chain links TRBV7-6 to TRBJ1-5; perhaps TRBD1 as D (6 bases). The CDR3 covers 16 residues. Trimming took off 1 base at V and 7 bases at J, with 17 bases between the two ends. Germline lookup yields CDR1 SGHVS and CDR2 FNYEAQ. The CDR3 DNA follows: TGTGCCAGCAGCTTAGAGCGGTACAGGGTAGGGCAGCCCCAGCATTTT. It codes for CASSLERYRVGQPQHF.

The chain couples TRBV28 to TRBJ2-2; D not resolved. CDR1 is MDHEN and CDR2 is SYDVKM in the germline V gene. The V gene lost 5 bases and the J gene lost 0 bases, with 7 bases spanning the gap. The CDR3 covers 14 residues. The CDR3 loop reads CASSIHPNTGELFF. DNA for the CDR3: TGTGCCAGCAGTATCCATCCGAACACCGGGGAGCTGTTTTTT.

The gene calls are TRBV4-3 and TRBJ1-5; D not certain. Trimming cost V 0 bases and J 0 bases, with 6 bases left between them. The germline V gene encodes CDR1 LGHNA and CDR2 YSLEER. The CDR3 runs to 15 residues. CDR3 amino acids: CASSQDWYSNQPQHF. Here the CDR3 DNA reads TGCGCCAGCAGCCAAGATTGGTATAGCAATCAGCCCCAGCATTTT.

This clonotype was detected a few times. The chain has TRBV7-3 and TRBJ2-1, with 11 bases fitting TRBD2. This CDR3 is built from 14 residues. CDR1 and CDR2 from the germline V gene are SGHTA and FQGTGA. V trimming: 5 bases; J trimming: 7 bases; junction bases outside the gene matches: 4. CDR3 DNA: TGTGCCAGCAGCCTTAGCGGGGGGGCAAATGAGCAGTTCTTC. Encoded protein: CASSLSGGANEQFF. Based on the CDR3 plus reference TRBV7-3 and TRBJ2-1, the full variable domain is GAGVSQTPSNKVTEKGKYVELRCDPISGHTALYWYRQSLGQGPEFLIYFQGTGAADDSGLPNDRFFAVRPEGSVSTLKIQRTERGDSAVYLCASSLSGGANEQFFGPGTRLTVL.

There are many counts of this clonotype. The CDR3 spells CAVQGEGAPSTDTQYF. In nucleotides, the CDR3 is TGTGCCGTACAAGGGGAAGGGGCCCCTAGCACAGATACGCAGTATTTT. The V call is TRBV7-6, the J call TRBJ2-3, with D maybe TRBD1 (5 bases). CDR1 SGHVS and CDR2 FNYEAQ come from the germline V gene. This CDR3 has 16 amino acids. The V and J ends lost 11 bases and 0 bases respectively, with 21 bases between them.

This rearrangement joins TRBV28 to TRBJ1-1; 12 nucleotides match TRBD1. The CDR3 is 18 residues long. Germline V gene lookup returns CDR1 MDHEN and CDR2 SYDVKM. V trimming: 0 bases; J trimming: 4 bases; junction bases outside the gene matches: 9. CDR3 nucleotides: TGTGCCAGCAGTTTATGGATAACGGGACAGGGGGCAGGCACTGAAGCTTTCTTT. It yields the protein CASSLWITGQGAGTEAFF.

This chain connects TRBV7-6 to TRBJ1-4; D is possibly TRBD1 (5 bases). CDR3 length: 18 residues. Germline V lookup: CDR1 SGHVS, CDR2 FNYEAQ. The ends were cut back, 5 bases at V and 8 bases at J, with 27 bases in the middle. In nucleotides, the CDR3 is TGTGCCAGCAGCCCCGAGTATGGGACCGCTTTGGCGGTGGAAAAACTGTTTTTT. It yields the protein CASSPEYGTALAVEKLFF.

This clonotype was recorded at least ten times. This chain connects TRBV7-9 to TRBJ1-4; D call uncertain. V lost 1 base and J lost 0, with 9 bases in between. Germline-derived CDR1 and CDR2 are SEHNR and FQNEAQ (reference sequence). The CDR3 runs to 16 residues. CDR3 amino acids: CASSLVLESTNEKLFF. The CDR3 bases are TGTGCCAGCAGCTTAGTTCTGGAATCAACTAATGAAAAACTGTTTTTT.

This clonotype was seen a few times. The chain carries TRBV18 and TRBJ2-1, with unresolved D. This CDR3 is built from 12 residues. Germline CDR1 reads KGHSH; CDR2 reads LQKENI. V lost 3 bases and J lost 10, with 10 bases in between. CDR3 residues: CASSPTRSEQFF. CDR3 DNA sequence: TGTGCCAGCTCACCGACTCGATCCGAGCAGTTCTTC.

Points on this clonotype: A much larger clone is a single base away; this may be a read error. The chain employs TRBV6-8 and TRBJ2-5; 12 bases are shared with TRBD1. Germline assignment: CDR1 MNHGY and CDR2 SAAAGT. V gave up 5 bases and J gave up 7 bases; unmatched junction bases: 8. This CDR3 contains 15 residues. CDR3 sequence reads: CASSDGTGGRGTQYF. The CDR3 DNA sequence: TGTGCCAGCAGTGACGGGACAGGGGGCCGGGGGACCCAGTACTTC.

This clonotype was seen a handful of times. CDR3 loop: CASSPTGGSNTGELFF. The CDR3 DNA reads TGTGCCAGCAGTCCTACAGGGGGCTCGAACACCGGGGAGCTGTTTTTT. V is TRBV7-9 and J is TRBJ2-2; 9 bases map to TRBD1. This CDR3 has 16 residues. Per the germline V gene, CDR1 is SEHNR and CDR2 is FQNEAQ (reference sequence). With 6 bases clipped from V and 0 bases from J, the junction kept 5 bases outside the gene matches.